This TCR beta chain came from a study of control samples from healthy donors and cancer patients. This CDR3 has 14 residues. V was shortened by 0 bases and J by 10 bases, with 16 bases between the two germline ends. Germline CDR1 is SGHRS and CDR2 is YFSETQ. Here immunoSEQ multiplex PCR was the method, and the copy in TCRdb shows in-frame clones only, minus some. The table lists about 410,000 clones, approximately 90% of them singletons, with roughly 6.4% in the top ten. The specimen sequenced was PBMCs. The chain has TRBV5-1 and TRBJ1-1, with D unclear. This clonotype was sampled from a man aged 35-49 years with head and neck cancer. The CDR3 DNA follows: TGCGCCAGCAGCTTGGGGGGAATCGGCTATGGAGCTTTCTTT. This translates into CASSLGGIGYGAFF.